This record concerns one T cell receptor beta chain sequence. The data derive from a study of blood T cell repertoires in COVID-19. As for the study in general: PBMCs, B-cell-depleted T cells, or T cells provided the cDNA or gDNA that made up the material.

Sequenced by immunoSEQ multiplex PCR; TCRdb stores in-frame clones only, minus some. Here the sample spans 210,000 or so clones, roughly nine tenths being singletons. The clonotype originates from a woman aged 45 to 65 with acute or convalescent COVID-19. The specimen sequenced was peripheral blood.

CDR3 nucleotide sequence: TGCAGTGCTAGTCCCGCGGGCGGATATAATGAAAAACTGTTTTTT. This sequence encodes CSASPAGGYNEKLFF. This sequence joins TRBV20-1 and TRBJ1-4, with D hard to call. The CDR3 consists of 15 residues. The V gene lost 3 bases and the J gene lost 4 bases, with 15 bases spanning the gap. Germline V lookup: CDR1 DFQATT, CDR2 SNEGSKA (reference sequence).